This record covers a single TCR beta chain. Germline CDR1 and CDR2: SNHLY and FYNNEI. Trimming removed 6 bases at V and 7 bases at J, with 10 bases between. This CDR3 region has 12 residues. Original methodology: Amplification from reference gene primers served as the basis for estimated nucleated cell counts. Only in-frame clones appear in the TCRdb table, and some are missing; sequencing was by immunoSEQ multiplex PCR. Clone size and V and J calls were adopted from that table, with D and trimming inferred from the DNA. The repertoire consists of approximately 180,000 clones, with over 75% occurring once and the leading ten covering roughly 9.8%. The data stem from a study of blood T cell repertoires in COVID-19. Study-wide context: Samples came from the United States, Italy and Spain, spanning acute and convalescent COVID-19.

The sequence was obtained from a woman older than 75 with acute or convalescent COVID-19. Sequenced sample: peripheral blood. This chain joins TRBV2 and TRBJ1-5; D gene uncertain. The CDR3 region is CASRTSSQPQHF. CDR3 nucleotide sequence: TGTGCCAGCAGGACCTCTAGCCAGCCCCAGCATTTT.